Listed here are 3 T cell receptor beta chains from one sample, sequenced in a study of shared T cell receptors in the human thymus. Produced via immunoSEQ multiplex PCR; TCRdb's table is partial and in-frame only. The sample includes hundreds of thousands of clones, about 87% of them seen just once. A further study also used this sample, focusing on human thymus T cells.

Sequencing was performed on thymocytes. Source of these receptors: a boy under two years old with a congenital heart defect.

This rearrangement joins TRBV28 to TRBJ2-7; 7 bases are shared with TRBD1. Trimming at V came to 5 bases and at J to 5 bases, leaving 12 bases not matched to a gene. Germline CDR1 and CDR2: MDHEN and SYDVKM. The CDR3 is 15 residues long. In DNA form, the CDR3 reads TGTGCCAGCAGTCCCACCCGACAGGGAATCGACGAGCAGTACTTC. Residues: CASSPTRQGIDEQYF.

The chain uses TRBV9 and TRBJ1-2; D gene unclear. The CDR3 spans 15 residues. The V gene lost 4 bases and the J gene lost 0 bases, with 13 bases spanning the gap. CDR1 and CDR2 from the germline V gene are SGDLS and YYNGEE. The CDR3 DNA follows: TGTGCCAGCAGCACCTCGGACGGGACTAACTATGGCTACACCTTC. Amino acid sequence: CASSTSDGTNYGYTF.

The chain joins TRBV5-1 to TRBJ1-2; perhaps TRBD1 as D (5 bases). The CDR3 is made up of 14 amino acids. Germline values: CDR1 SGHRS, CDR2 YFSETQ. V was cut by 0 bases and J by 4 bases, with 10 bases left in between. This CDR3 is CASSLARAGYGYTF. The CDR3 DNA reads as TGCGCCAGCAGCTTGGCCAGGGCTGGCTATGGCTACACCTTC.